This passage covers 24 T cell receptor beta chains from one sample sequenced in a study of CD8+ T cells in alopecia areata. Treatment noted: oral pan-JAK inhibitor, 5-10 mg twice daily. Following RNA extraction, reverse transcription yielded cDNA that acted as the sequencing template. Generated by immunoSEQ multiplex PCR, the TCRdb table keeps only in-frame clones and is missing some. The sample has hundreds of thousands of clones, more than 45% seen once. Source: CD4+ T cells sorted from blood, taken at week 24, from a patient treated with tofacitinib. The receptors were gathered from a human donor with alopecia areata.

J is TRBJ2-5 and V is TRBV5-1; 7 bases align to TRBD2. Germline CDR1 is SGHRS and CDR2 is YFSETQ. The CDR3 contains 15 residues. The V gene end was trimmed by 5 bases and the J gene end by 0 bases; junction bases not matched to a gene: 7. CDR3 sequence reads: CASSSRRGDQETQYF. DNA for the CDR3: TGCGCCAGCAGTTCGCGTCGGGGGGACCAAGAGACCCAGTACTTC.

The CDR3 spells CASSLSVSPQFF. As DNA, the CDR3 is TGTGCCAGCAGTTTAAGTGTTAGCCCCCAGTTCTTC. This chain links TRBV28 with TRBJ2-1; D is uncertain. Germline V CDR1 and CDR2: MDHEN, SYDVKM. The germline V and J ends were trimmed by 2 bases and 13 bases, with 12 bases remaining between them. The CDR3 has 12 amino acids. The full variable domain, in which reference TRBV28 and TRBJ2-1 provide the parts outside the CDR3, is DVKVTQSSRYLVKRTGEKVFLECVQDMDHENMFWYRQDPGLGLRLIYFSYDVKMKEKGDIPEGYSVSREKKERFSLILESASTNQTSMYLCASSLSVSPQFFGPGTRLTVL.

The rearrangement uses TRBV4-2 and TRBJ2-5, with D perhaps matching TRBD2 (6 bases). CDR3 length equals 14 residues. The germline V gene encodes CDR1 LGHNA and CDR2 YNFKEQ. Trimming took 0 bases from V and 4 from J, leaving 9 bases between them. CDR3 region: CASSQEPLAETQYF. As DNA, the CDR3 is TGTGCCAGCAGCCAAGAGCCACTAGCAGAGACCCAGTACTTC.

The sample holds a few counts of this clone. This chain connects TRBV7-9 to TRBJ2-1, with no clear D. Germline V gene lookup returns CDR1 SEHNR and CDR2 FQNEAQ (reference sequence). Between the trimmed V and J ends, which lost 0 bases and 9 bases, there was a span of 3 bases. The CDR3 spans 11 residues. CDR3 sequence: CASSLASEQFF. CDR3 coding DNA: TGTGCCAGCAGCTTAGCGTCTGAGCAGTTCTTC.

The chain uses TRBV6-5 and TRBJ1-4, with D possibly TRBD1 on 6 matching bases. This CDR3 comprises 14 residues. The V gene lost 4 bases and the J gene lost 5 bases, with 11 bases spanning the gap. Germline V gene lookup returns CDR1 MNHEY and CDR2 SVGAGI. CDR3: CASSSGTPNEKLFF. The CDR3 bases are TGTGCCAGCAGTTCCGGGACACCAAATGAAAAACTGTTTTTT.

This chain links TRBV28 with TRBJ2-2; no clear D. V was trimmed by 3 bases and J by 1 base, leaving 12 bases between them. The CDR3 spans 16 residues. Germline CDR1 MDHEN, CDR2 SYDVKM. CDR3 amino acids: CASSFRAILNTGELFF. DNA for the CDR3: TGTGCCAGCAGTTTCCGAGCCATACTGAACACCGGGGAGCTGTTTTTT. Filled out from reference TRBV28 and TRBJ2-2, the complete variable domain reads DVKVTQSSRYLVKRTGEKVFLECVQDMDHENMFWYRQDPGLGLRLIYFSYDVKMKEKGDIPEGYSVSREKKERFSLILESASTNQTSMYLCASSFRAILNTGELFFGEGSRLTVL.

In its sample, this clone was seen a few times. The chain recombines TRBV10-3 with TRBJ1-2; the D gene is possibly TRBD1 (6 bases). Looked up from germline, CDR1 is ENHRY and CDR2 is SYGVKD. V gave up 3 bases and J gave up 7 bases, with 21 bases separating them. The CDR3 contains 16 residues. The CDR3 nucleotides are TGTGCCATCAGTGAATCCACAGGGACCAAGTCCGGTGGCTACACCTTC. Protein product: CAISESTGTKSGGYTF.

The V call is TRBV5-4, the J call TRBJ1-4; the match to TRBD1 covers 7 bases. Germline loops: CDR1 SGHNT, CDR2 YYREEE (reference sequence). CDR3 length equals 15 residues. The V segment lost 0 bases and the J segment 4 bases; nucleotides outside the gene matches: 3. In nucleotides, the CDR3 is TGTGCCAGCAGCTTGGGACAGGGCCTTAATGAAAAACTGTTTTTT. Its protein is CASSLGQGLNEKLFF.

The chain couples TRBV30 to TRBJ2-2; no firm D call. This CDR3 has 13 amino acids. The V end was cut by 3 bases, the J end by 6 bases, with 11 bases between. Germline CDR1 and CDR2: GTSNPN and SVGIG (reference sequence). This chain's CDR3 is CAWRAQTAGELFF. CDR3 DNA: TGTGCCTGGAGGGCACAAACGGCCGGGGAGCTGTTTTTT.

V gene TRBV19 combines with J gene TRBJ1-1; D unresolved. The V gene's germline CDR1 is LNHDA and CDR2 SQIVND (reference sequence). This CDR3 region has 13 residues. Trimming pared 3 bases from V and 2 bases from J, leaving 7 bases between. The CDR3, as DNA: TGTGCCAGTAGTATTATGGGAAACACTGAAGCTTTCTTT. This gives the protein CASSIMGNTEAFF. Filled out from reference TRBV19 and TRBJ1-1, the complete variable domain reads DGGITQSPKYLFRKEGQNVTLSCEQNLNHDAMYWYRQDPGQGLRLIYYSQIVNDFQKGDIAEGYSVSREKKESFPLTVTSAQKNPTAFYLCASSIMGNTEAFFGQGTRLTVV.

This chain connects TRBV4-2 to TRBJ1-2; D gene ambiguous. V was clipped by 4 bases and J by 2 bases, with 14 bases between them. The length of the CDR3 is 15 residues. Germline CDR1 and CDR2: LGHNA and YNFKEQ. The CDR3 DNA sequence: TGTGCCAGCAGCCCCAAAACCGTGGGCAACTATGGCTACACCTTC. Translating it yields CASSPKTVGNYGYTF.

The chain is built from TRBV25-1 and TRBJ1-2; D remains unclear. The germline V gene encodes CDR1 MGHDK and CDR2 SYGVNS. V shed 5 bases and J shed 8 bases, with 12 bases lying between them. The CDR3 runs to 12 residues. The CDR3 loop is CASSSPLSGYTF. CDR3 DNA sequence: TGTGCCAGCAGTTCCCCCCTCTCCGGCTACACCTTC.

For this clone: Other nucleotide sequences in the sample specify the same CDR3. The chain has TRBV10-3 and TRBJ2-7; D is unresolved. V lost 3 bases and J 3 bases, leaving 3 bases between the germline ends. Germline V gene sequence: CDR1 ENHRY, CDR2 SYGVKD. CDR3 length equals 11 residues. This CDR3 reads CAISDSYEQYF. The DNA of the CDR3 is TGTGCCATCAGTGACAGCTACGAGCAGTACTTC.

V gene TRBV30 combines with J gene TRBJ1-2, with unresolved D. Germline loops: CDR1 GTSNPN, CDR2 SVGIG (reference sequence). The CDR3 is 13 residues long. Trimming left V 4 bases short and J 2 bases short, with 11 bases between. The CDR3 region has the DNA TGTGCCTGGATTCATCAGCCCAACTATGGCTACACCTTC. This translates into CAWIHQPNYGYTF.

This rearrangement joins TRBV7-9 to TRBJ1-2; D uncertain. V lost 8 bases and J 1 base, leaving 11 bases between the germline ends. The germline V gene has CDR1 SEHNR and CDR2 FQNEAQ (reference sequence). The CDR3 totals 13 residues. In DNA form, the CDR3 reads TGTGCCAGCGGACGCGGTGATAACTATGGCTACACCTTC. It translates to CASGRGDNYGYTF.

V usage is TRBV11-2 and J usage is TRBJ2-1; TRBD1 matches at 8 bases. The CDR3 totals 13 residues. Germline V gives CDR1 SGHAT, CDR2 FQNNGV. The V segment lost 5 bases and the J segment 6 bases; nucleotides outside the gene matches: 3. The CDR3 DNA reads TGTGCCAGCAGCACCGACAGGGGCAATGAGCAGTTCTTC. This codes for CASSTDRGNEQFF.

For the CDR3, the DNA is TGTGCCAGCAGCCTCGTCAGGGGCTCTGGGGCCAACGTCCTGACTTTC. Translating it yields CASSLVRGSGANVLTF. This rearrangement joins TRBV5-4 to TRBJ2-6; D possibly corresponds to TRBD1 (6 bases). The ends were cut back, 4 bases at V and 0 bases at J, with 11 bases in the middle. The CDR3 has 16 amino acids. Germline CDR1 and CDR2: SGHNT and YYREEE (reference sequence). Full variable domain (remainder filled in from reference TRBV5-4 and TRBJ2-6): ETGVTQSPTHLIKTRGQQVTLRCSSQSGHNTVSWYQQALGQGPQFIFQYYREEENGRGNFPPRFSGLQFPNYSSELNVNALELDDSALYLCASSLVRGSGANVLTFGAGSRLTVL.

The table lists this clone with a few counts. V gene TRBV18 combines with J gene TRBJ2-1; a weak D match, TRBD2 (5 bases). Germline loops: CDR1 KGHSH, CDR2 LQKENI. V gave up 5 bases and J gave up 0 bases, with 14 bases separating them. The CDR3 runs 16 residues. CDR3 protein: CASSGSFTSSYNEQFF. In nucleotides, the CDR3 is TGTGCCAGCTCAGGGTCCTTTACTAGCTCCTACAATGAGCAGTTCTTC.

This chain joins TRBV5-1 and TRBJ2-1; D possibly corresponds to TRBD2 (6 bases). The germline V gene encodes CDR1 SGHRS and CDR2 YFSETQ. V lost 0 bases to trimming and J lost 8 bases, with 18 bases between them. The CDR3 covers 16 residues. DNA for the CDR3: TGCGCCAGCAGCTTGGGACCACGGGCCCCGGGGGATGAGCAGTTCTTC. Protein product: CASSLGPRAPGDEQFF.

This chain connects TRBV19 to TRBJ1-5, with TRBD1 matching 7 bases. V dropped 3 bases and J dropped 2; count of bases not matched to a gene: 1. CDR1 is LNHDA, CDR2 SQIVND, per germline (reference sequence). The CDR3 totals 14 residues. The CDR3 region has the DNA TGTGCCAGTAGTATGGGACAGCGCAATCAGCCCCAGCATTTT. Protein product: CASSMGQRNQPQHF.

The chain is built from TRBV19 and TRBJ1-5, with D perhaps matching TRBD1 (6 bases). This CDR3 has 15 residues. Between the trimmed V and J ends, which lost 5 bases and 1 base, there was a span of 12 bases. In germline, CDR1 is LNHDA, CDR2 SQIVND (reference sequence). The chain's CDR3 is CASSARGMSNQPQHF. CDR3 DNA: TGTGCCAGTAGTGCTAGGGGGATGAGCAATCAGCCCCAGCATTTT.

The gene calls are TRBV27 and TRBJ1-2, with D perhaps matching TRBD1 (6 bases). V lost 0 bases and J 8 bases, leaving 13 bases between the germline ends. The CDR3 covers 14 residues. Per germline, CDR1 MNHEY and CDR2 SMNVEV (reference sequence). CDR3 nucleotides: TGTGCCAGCAGTTTATCCCACAGGGTTGAGGGCTACACCTTC. It translates to CASSLSHRVEGYTF.

V is TRBV25-1 and J is TRBJ1-6; no firm D call. This CDR3 comprises 15 residues. Trimming cost V 3 bases and J 9 bases, with 15 bases left between them. From germline, CDR1 is MGHDK and CDR2 SYGVNS. CDR3 sequence (DNA): TGTGCCAGCAGTGATTACGCTCAGGCCGGTTCACCCCTCCACTTT. As protein: CASSDYAQAGSPLHF.

In its sample, this clone was seen once. This chain links TRBV11-2 with TRBJ2-5; tentatively, D is TRBD1 (6 bases). The CDR3 consists of 18 residues. V lost 4 bases, J lost 1 base, and 22 bases lay in between. Germline CDR1 and CDR2: SGHAT and FQNNGV. The DNA for the CDR3 is TGTGCCAGCAGCTCGCCGCGAGGGGGACGGAAACTCCAAGAGACCCAGTACTTC. Protein sequence: CASSSPRGGRKLQETQYF.